Listed below are T cell receptor beta chains from one sample, sequenced in a study of metastatic and nonmetastatic thyroid tumors. Via MiXCR, TCRdb re-called the PCR reads. The table records about 45,000 clones, 3.5% to 5% of them present only once. The material sequenced was blood. Every receptor here comes from a female donor with papillary thyroid cancer or a benign thyroid nodule (not recorded which). Some clones in this sample may be carry-over from other donors' samples. Each CDR3 is given with its conserved first and last residue. Fields, in order: clone size, D gene, V gene, J gene, CDR3 protein, CDR3 DNA. The D gene is left open where the match is weak. Clone size is given for some rows only: seen once, a few or many times, or a class if the clone is expanded.

>many|TRBD1|TRBV5-1|TRBJ1-1
CASSLGDREAFF
TGCGCCAGCAGCTTGGGGGACAGGGAAGCTTTCTTT
>few|TRBD2|TRBV6-1|TRBJ2-2
CASTPGTSNTGELFF
TGTGCCAGCACTCCCGGGACTAGCAACACCGGCGAGCTGTTTTTT
>few|.|TRBV6-2/TRBV6-3|TRBJ1-1
CASSALRPVQGTEAFF
TGTGCCAGCAGTGCCCTCCGACCGGTACAAGGTACTGAAGCTTTCTTT
>many|.|TRBV18|TRBJ2-1
CASSPPNNNEQFF
TGTGCCAGCTCCCCCCCGAACAACAATGAGCAGTTCTTC
>.|.|TRBV7-3|TRBJ1-1
CASSRDRHTEAFF
TGTGCCAGCAGCCGTGACAGGCACACTGAAGCTTTCTTT
>many|TRBD1|TRBV7-6|TRBJ1-6
CASSAGQYINSPLHF
TGTGCCAGCAGCGCGGGACAGTACATCAATTCACCCCTCCACTTT
>few|.|TRBV6-4|TRBJ2-3
CASSDSGLVIITDTQYF
TGTGCCAGCAGTGACTCAGGGCTCGTGATTATCACAGATACGCAGTATTTT
>many|TRBD2|TRBV27|TRBJ2-3
CASSWGGGAPDTQYF
TGTGCCAGCAGTTGGGGGGGAGGAGCGCCAGATACGCAGTATTTT
>few|.|TRBV27|TRBJ1-5
CASSLFKGINQPQHF
TGTGCCAGCAGTTTGTTTAAGGGCATCAATCAGCCCCAGCATTTT
>few|TRBD2|TRBV6-1|TRBJ2-3
CASSRAGSTDTQYF
TGTGCCAGCAGTAGAGCGGGGAGCACAGATACGCAGTATTTT
>.|TRBD2|TRBV12-3/TRBV12-4|TRBJ2-7
CASSIREGQQYF
TGTGCCAGCAGCATAAGGGAGGGGCAGCAGTACTTC
>.|TRBD1|TRBV27|TRBJ1-5
CASSPDREMTQPQHF
TGTGCCAGCAGTCCCGACAGGGAGATGACTCAGCCCCAGCATTTT
>many|TRBD1|TRBV5-1|TRBJ1-2
CASSATGAVYGYTF
TGCGCCAGCAGCGCAACAGGGGCCGTATATGGCTACACCTTC
>many|TRBD1|TRBV9|TRBJ1-6
CASSGTGGPNSPLHF
TGTGCCAGCAGCGGGACAGGGGGGCCCAATTCACCCCTCCACTTT
>.|.|TRBV7-9|TRBJ1-1
CASILAGNTEAFF
TGTGCCAGCATCTTGGCAGGGAACACTGAAGCTTTCTTT
>few|.|TRBV7-2|TRBJ2-1
CASSQSDYNEQFF
TGTGCCAGCAGCCAATCAGACTACAATGAGCAGTTCTTC
>many|TRBD1|TRBV5-4|TRBJ1-5
CASSLGGTVNQPQHF
TGTGCCAGCAGCTTGGGCGGGACAGTAAATCAGCCCCAGCATTTT
>many|.|TRBV20-1|TRBJ2-7
CSAFPTAYEQYF
TGCAGTGCTTTTCCGACAGCCTACGAGCAGTACTTC
>many|.|TRBV6-1|TRBJ1-1
CASSLGGGVLNTEAFF
TGTGCCAGCAGTTTAGGAGGGGGGGTTCTGAACACTGAAGCTTTCTTT
>medium-sized|.|TRBV5-1|TRBJ2-7
CASSFLPAGVSYEQYF
TGCGCCAGCAGCTTCCTACCGGCAGGGGTCTCCTACGAGCAGTACTTC
>many|TRBD1|TRBV10-3|TRBJ1-4
CAISESTGEYEKLFF
TGTGCCATCAGTGAGTCGACAGGGGAGTACGAAAAACTGTTTTTT
>.|.|TRBV3-1|TRBJ1-1
CASSRDRGAGDTEAFF
TGTGCCAGCAGCCGAGATAGGGGGGCCGGGGACACTGAAGCTTTCTTT
>many|.|TRBV6-1|TRBJ1-5
CASSHRDQPQHF
TGTGCCAGCAGCCACAGGGACCAGCCCCAGCATTTT